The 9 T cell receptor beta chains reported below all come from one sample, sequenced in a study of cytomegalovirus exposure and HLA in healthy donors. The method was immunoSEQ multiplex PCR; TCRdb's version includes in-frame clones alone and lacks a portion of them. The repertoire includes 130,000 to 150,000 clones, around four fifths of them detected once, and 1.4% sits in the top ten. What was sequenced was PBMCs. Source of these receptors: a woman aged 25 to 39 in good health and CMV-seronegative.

The CDR3: CAWSVQRGYEQYF. The CDR3 nucleotides read TGTGCCTGGAGTGTACAGCGGGGCTACGAGCAGTACTTC. The rearrangement joins TRBV30 to TRBJ2-7; 7 bases align to TRBD2. The trim removed 0 bases at V and 3 bases at J, leaving 2 bases unmatched. The CDR3 has 13 residues. Germline assignment: CDR1 GTSNPN and CDR2 SVGIG (reference sequence).

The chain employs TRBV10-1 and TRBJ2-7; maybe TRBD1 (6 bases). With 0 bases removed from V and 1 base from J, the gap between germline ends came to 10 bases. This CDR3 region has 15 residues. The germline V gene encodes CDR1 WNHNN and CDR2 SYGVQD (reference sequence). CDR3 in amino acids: CASSESGTPSYEQYF. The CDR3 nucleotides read TGCGCCAGCAGTGAGTCAGGGACACCGTCCTACGAGCAGTACTTC.

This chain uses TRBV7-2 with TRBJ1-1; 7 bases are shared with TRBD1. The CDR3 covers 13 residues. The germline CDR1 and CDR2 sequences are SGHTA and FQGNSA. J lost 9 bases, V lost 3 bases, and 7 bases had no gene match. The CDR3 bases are TGTGCCAGCAGCTTGGAGGGGGCTGGGAAAGCTTTCTTT. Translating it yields CASSLEGAGKAFF.

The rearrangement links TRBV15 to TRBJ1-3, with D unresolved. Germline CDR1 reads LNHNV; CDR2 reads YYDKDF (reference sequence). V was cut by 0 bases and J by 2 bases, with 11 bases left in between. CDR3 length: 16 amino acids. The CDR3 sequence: CATSRDVSVTGNTIYF. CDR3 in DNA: TGTGCCACCAGCAGAGATGTTTCGGTTACTGGAAACACCATATATTTT. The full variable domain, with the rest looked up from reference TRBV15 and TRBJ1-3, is DAMVIQNPRYQVTQFGKPVTLSCSQTLNHNVMYWYQQKSSQAPKLLFHYYDKDFNNEADTPDNFQSRRPNTSFCFLDIRSPGLGDTAMYLCATSRDVSVTGNTIYFGEGSWLTVV.

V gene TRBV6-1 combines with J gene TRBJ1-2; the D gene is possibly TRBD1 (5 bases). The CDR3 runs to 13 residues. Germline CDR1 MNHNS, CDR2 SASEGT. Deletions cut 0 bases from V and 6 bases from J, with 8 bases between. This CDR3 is CASSEAPGNGYTF. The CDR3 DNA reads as TGTGCCAGCAGTGAAGCCCCAGGGAATGGCTACACCTTC.

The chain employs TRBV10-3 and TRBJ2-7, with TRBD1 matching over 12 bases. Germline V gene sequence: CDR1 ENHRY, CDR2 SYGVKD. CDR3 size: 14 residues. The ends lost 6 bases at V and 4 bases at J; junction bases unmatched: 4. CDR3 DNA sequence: TGTGCCATCAGGCCGGGACAGGGGGCTTACGAGCAGTACTTC. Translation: CAIRPGQGAYEQYF.

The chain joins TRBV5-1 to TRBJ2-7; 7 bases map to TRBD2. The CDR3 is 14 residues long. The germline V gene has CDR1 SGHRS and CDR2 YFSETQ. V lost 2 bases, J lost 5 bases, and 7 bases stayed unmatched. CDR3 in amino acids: CASSFQGGLNEQYF. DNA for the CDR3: TGCGCCAGCAGCTTCCAGGGAGGGCTAAACGAGCAGTACTTC.

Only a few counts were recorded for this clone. Here the CDR3 reads CASRPRRSGGYTF. The DNA for the CDR3 is TGTGCCAGCAGACCGCGACGGTCGGGGGGCTACACCTTC. The chain recombines TRBV28 with TRBJ1-2; the D is unclear. Between the trimmed V and J ends, which lost 6 bases and 8 bases, there was a span of 16 bases. The CDR3 contains 13 residues. Germline V gene sequence: CDR1 MDHEN, CDR2 SYDVKM.

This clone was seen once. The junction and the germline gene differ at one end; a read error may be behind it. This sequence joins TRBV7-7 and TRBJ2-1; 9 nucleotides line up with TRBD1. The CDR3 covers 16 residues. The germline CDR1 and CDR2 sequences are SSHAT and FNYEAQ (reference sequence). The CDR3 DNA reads TGTGCTAGCAGCTTAACACTGGGACAGGGTGGCAATGAGCAGTTCTTC. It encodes CASSLTLGQGGNEQFF.